The subject of this entry is one TCR beta chain. The sample comes from a study of cytomegalovirus exposure and HLA in healthy donors. CDR3 length: 14 residues. Trimming shortened V by 5 bases and J by 5 bases, and 13 bases separated the two germline ends. Germline V gene data show CDR1 as LNHDA and CDR2 as SQIVND (reference sequence). Both 60 Vbeta primers and 13 Jbeta primers went into the PCR. This table comes from immunoSEQ multiplex PCR, and its TCRdb copy is limited to in-frame clones, with some not included. Found here are some 77,000 clones, around 80% of them singletons; the top ten hold 2.5%.

The rearrangement links TRBV19 to TRBJ2-1; tentatively, D is TRBD2 (6 bases). The sequence came from a man aged 25-40 years in good health and CMV-seronegative. The sample comprised PBMCs. This CDR3 reads CASSLRTTHNEQFF. CDR3 DNA: TGTGCCAGTAGTCTAAGGACTACCCACAATGAGCAGTTCTTC.